The 20 T cell receptor beta chains below all came from one sample that was sequenced in a study of beta chain features in type 1 diabetes. Expressed TCRB transcripts were sequenced, since all the RNA that had been isolated was reverse transcribed. Measured with immunoSEQ multiplex PCR; TCRdb has only the in-frame clones, and not every one. Among 160,000 or so clones listed, roughly 10% were seen once. Sequencing was carried out using central memory CD4+ T cells from blood. These receptors were obtained from a man between 18 and 29 years old in good health.

This clone was seen only a few times. The V and J genes are TRBV5-4 and TRBJ1-4, with D possibly TRBD1 on 6 matching bases. CDR1 SGHNT and CDR2 YYREEE come from the germline V gene (reference sequence). This CDR3 spans 14 amino acids. V was pared by 4 bases and J by 10 bases, with 17 bases between. The CDR3 nucleotides are TGTGCCAGCAGCCTACCGGACAGCAAGGGAAAACTGTTTTTT. Amino acid sequence: CASSLPDSKGKLFF.

This clone was detected only a few times. This chain uses TRBV30 with TRBJ2-1; 8 positions agree with TRBD2. The CDR3 contains 13 residues. The V gene's germline CDR1 is GTSNPN and CDR2 SVGIG (reference sequence). The trim removed 4 bases at V and 3 bases at J, leaving 2 bases unmatched. CDR3 sequence (DNA): TGTGCCTGGAACGGGGGGGTCTACAATGAGCAGTTCTTC. Translated, it gives CAWNGGVYNEQFF.

This clone occurred a few times. J is TRBJ2-5 and V is TRBV18; no firm D call. CDR1 is KGHSH, CDR2 LQKENI, per germline. Between the trimmed V and J ends, which lost 2 bases and 0 bases, there was a span of 7 bases. CDR3 size: 14 residues. CDR3 bases: TGTGCCAGCTCACCAATGCAGGACCAAGAGACCCAGTACTTC. It encodes CASSPMQDQETQYF.

This chain connects TRBV7-2 to TRBJ1-2; D remains ambiguous. V lost 5 bases and J lost 3, with 13 bases in between. Germline CDR1 and CDR2: SGHTA and FQGNSA. CDR3 length equals 14 residues. CDR3 amino acids: CASSRTKGYYGYTF. The CDR3 bases are TGTGCCAGCAGCCGTACCAAGGGTTACTATGGCTACACCTTC.

The V call is TRBV4-1, the J call TRBJ2-5; D may be TRBD2 (6 bases). The CDR3 loop spans 15 amino acids. CDR1 and CDR2 (germline): MGHRA, YSYEKL. V shed 1 base and J shed 5 bases, with 14 bases lying between them. The CDR3 coding sequence is TGCGCCAGCAGCCAAGGGCTCTCCCGGGGGGAGACCCAGTACTTC. The encoded protein is CASSQGLSRGETQYF.

The rearrangement uses TRBV9 and TRBJ1-4; unclear D gene. The V gene lost 4 bases and the J gene lost 0 bases, with 7 bases spanning the gap. Germline V lookup: CDR1 SGDLS, CDR2 YYNGEE. This CDR3 has 14 amino acids. For the CDR3, the DNA is TGTGCCAGCAGCCCCCATGCAACTAATGAAAAACTGTTTTTT. This gives the protein CASSPHATNEKLFF.

The rearrangement joins TRBV4-1 to TRBJ2-3, with no clear D. Germline-derived CDR1 and CDR2 are MGHRA and YSYEKL. Trimming took 0 bases from V and 7 from J, leaving 5 bases between them. This CDR3 has 12 residues. In nucleotides, the CDR3 is TGCGCCAGCAGCCAAGAATCGAATACGCAGTATTTT. Its protein is CASSQESNTQYF.

This clone was seen more than once but under ten times. The rearrangement uses TRBV27 and TRBJ1-5, with D uncertain. With 5 bases removed from V and 1 base from J, the gap between germline ends came to 18 bases. The germline V gene encodes CDR1 MNHEY and CDR2 SMNVEV (reference sequence). This CDR3 is 17 amino acids long. The chain's CDR3 is CASSESRRDESNQPQHF. The DNA of the CDR3 is TGTGCCAGCAGTGAATCTCGACGGGATGAGAGCAATCAGCCCCAGCATTTT.

This clone was recorded a few times. The J gene is TRBJ1-5, the V gene TRBV18; D is perhaps TRBD1 (5 bases). V lost 6 bases and J 2 bases, leaving 11 bases between the germline ends. This CDR3 has 14 amino acids. Germline-derived CDR1 and CDR2 are KGHSH and LQKENI. The CDR3, as DNA: TGTGCCAGCTCGGGGCAGGGTGGCAATCAGCCCCAGCATTTT. The encoded protein is CASSGQGGNQPQHF.

The chain links TRBV7-3 to TRBJ2-1; 9 bases are a match to TRBD2. The CDR3 contains 15 residues. Germline values: CDR1 SGHTA, CDR2 FQGTGA. The V and J ends lost 4 bases and 6 bases, in that order; junction bases with no gene match: 7. The CDR3 spells CASSSQRGAGNEQFF. The CDR3 nucleotides are TGTGCCAGCAGCTCTCAGCGGGGGGCCGGCAATGAGCAGTTCTTC.

The J gene is TRBJ1-1, the V gene TRBV5-1; D remains ambiguous. Between the trimmed V and J ends, which lost 5 bases and 0 bases, there was a span of 17 bases. The CDR3 is 16 residues long. Germline V gene sequence: CDR1 SGHRS, CDR2 YFSETQ. The CDR3 nucleotides read TGCGCCAGCAGGACCGGGCCGCAGCTAATGAACACTGAAGCTTTCTTT. This encodes CASRTGPQLMNTEAFF.

This clone has only a few counts. The chain joins TRBV4-3 to TRBJ2-3, with D possibly being TRBD1 (5 bases). The CDR3 extends over 15 amino acids. Germline values: CDR1 LGHNA, CDR2 YSLEER. The V end lost 0 bases, the J end lost 5 bases, and 12 bases lay between the germline ends. CDR3 nucleotide sequence: TGCGCCAGCAGCCAAGACTGGGCAGGGAAAGATACGCAGTATTTT. Amino acids: CASSQDWAGKDTQYF.

This clone was seen a handful of times. The chain is built from TRBV6-5 and TRBJ1-6; D not resolved. The germline V gene has CDR1 MNHEY and CDR2 SVGAGI. Trimming cost V 0 bases and J 6 bases, with 9 bases left between them. This CDR3 spans 15 amino acids. CDR3 nucleotide sequence: TGTGCCAGCAGTTACTCGGGATACTCTAATTCACCCCTCCACTTT. Residues: CASSYSGYSNSPLHF.

The V gene is TRBV5-1, the J gene TRBJ2-5; D not resolved. Per the germline V gene, CDR1 is SGHRS and CDR2 is YFSETQ. V was cut by 0 bases and J by 5 bases, with 11 bases left in between. The CDR3 contains 14 residues. CDR3 in DNA: TGCGCCAGCAGCTTGGCACGGCAAAGGGAGACCCAGTACTTC. Its translation: CASSLARQRETQYF.

There are many counts of this clone. The chain uses TRBV7-9 and TRBJ2-2; perhaps TRBD2 as D (6 bases). V lost 1 base and J lost 7, with 13 bases in between. Germline V gives CDR1 SEHNR, CDR2 FQNEAQ (reference sequence). This CDR3 contains 15 residues. The CDR3 nucleotides are TGTGCCAGCAGCTTAGTTTCGGGGGTTCACGGGGAGCTGTTTTTT. Amino acids: CASSLVSGVHGELFF. Together with reference TRBV7-9 and TRBJ2-2, the CDR3 gives the full variable domain: DTGVSQNPRHKITKRGQNVTFRCDPISEHNRLYWYRQTLGQGPEFLTYFQNEAQLEKSRLLSDRFSAERPKGSFSTLEIQRTEQGDSAMYLCASSLVSGVHGELFFGEGSRLTVL.

The chain is built from TRBV6-1 and TRBJ1-6, with 8 bases fitting TRBD1. V shed 4 bases, J shed 10 bases, and the junction held 9 bases outside the gene matches. Germline V gene sequence: CDR1 MNHNS, CDR2 SASEGT. The CDR3 totals 15 residues. The DNA for the CDR3 is TGTGCCAGCAGTGGCAGCTACAGGGGGGAATCACCCCTCCACTTT. Translated: CASSGSYRGESPLHF.

The CDR3 region has the DNA TGTGCCAGCAGTCGGGGGATCCACCCGGAGACCCAGTACTTC. Translated: CASSRGIHPETQYF. The chain uses TRBV7-8 and TRBJ2-5, with a tentative D call TRBD2 (6 bases). Germline CDR1 reads SGHVS; CDR2 reads FQNEAQ. This CDR3 is built from 14 residues. The germline V and J ends were trimmed by 6 bases and 5 bases, with 16 bases remaining between them.

This chain links TRBV4-2 with TRBJ2-2, with 8 bases aligning to TRBD2. This CDR3 contains 16 residues. CDR1 and CDR2 from the germline V gene are LGHNA and YNFKEQ. V lost 1 base and J lost 7; bases outside the gene matches: 8. The CDR3 bases are TGTGCCAGCAGCCAAGTTCAGCGGGAGTGGGTCGGGGAGCTGTTTTTT. This sequence encodes CASSQVQREWVGELFF.

This clone was counted between two and nine times. This chain links TRBV4-2 with TRBJ2-5; 13 bases match TRBD2. Germline CDR1 is LGHNA and CDR2 is YNFKEQ. The length of the CDR3 is 16 residues. Germline trimming cut 0 bases from V and 5 bases from J; bases unmatched to any gene: 3. Written as DNA, the CDR3 is TGTGCCAGCAGCCAAGAACTAGCGGGAGGGCGTGAGACCCAGTACTTC. It codes for CASSQELAGGRETQYF.

The chain carries TRBV25-1 and TRBJ1-2; no definite D call. The ends were cut back, 3 bases at V and 4 bases at J, with 15 bases in the middle. There are 15 residues in the CDR3. The germline V gene has CDR1 MGHDK and CDR2 SYGVNS. CDR3 sequence reads: CASSDRHSGFYGYTF. CDR3 sequence (DNA): TGTGCCAGCAGTGACCGACACAGCGGGTTCTATGGCTACACCTTC.